Each of the 20 T cell receptor beta chains below was sequenced from the same sample in a study of identical twins. TCRdb used MiXCR to reprocess the 5' RACE reads, holding one entry per CDR3 protein. This sample has 450,000 or so distinct CDR3 sequences, with less than 25% found just once. This sample was also put to use in a study of T cells expressing NK-cell markers.

Source material: CD4+ T cells sorted from blood. Source of these receptors: a young woman in good health.

This clonotype has a handful of counts. CDR3 protein: CASGQGSADTQYF. DNA of the CDR3: TGTGCCAGCGGACAGGGATCGGCAGATACGCAGTATTTT. This chain joins TRBV12-3 or TRBV12-4 and TRBJ2-3; TRBD1 matches 8 bases. J was trimmed by 4 bases and V by 8 bases; bases with no gene match: 5. The CDR3 loop spans 13 amino acids.

The chain has TRBV3-1 and TRBJ1-1, with no clear D. The germline V gene encodes CDR1 LGHDT and CDR2 YNNKEL (reference sequence). The CDR3 extends over 14 amino acids. Trimming shortened V by 0 bases and J by 0 bases, and 5 bases separated the two germline ends. CDR3 region: CASSQEVMNTEAFF. The CDR3 DNA follows: TGTGCCAGCAGCCAAGAAGTCATGAACACTGAAGCTTTCTTT.

The sample holds one count of this clonotype. The chain recombines TRBV29-1 with TRBJ2-7, with unresolved D. The CDR3 extends over 12 amino acids. Per germline, CDR1 SQVTM and CDR2 ANQGSEA. V shed 5 bases and J shed 3 bases, with 11 bases lying between them. The CDR3 region has the DNA TGCAGCGTTAGACTCTCCCTCTACGAGCAGTACTTC. This codes for CSVRLSLYEQYF.

The chain employs TRBV7-2 and TRBJ1-2; no firm D call. This CDR3 has 15 residues. CDR1 and CDR2 from the germline V gene are SGHTA and FQGNSA. The V end lost 5 bases, the J end lost 8 bases, and 21 bases lay between the germline ends. CDR3 sequence: CASSLQPGSLQGYTF. CDR3 nucleotide sequence: TGTGCCAGCAGCCTGCAACCCGGGAGTCTCCAGGGCTACACCTTC.

In DNA, the CDR3 is TGCAGTGCTAGAGATCCTGGTCGCAATGAGCAGTTCTTC. This translates into CSARDPGRNEQFF. The chain joins TRBV20-1 to TRBJ2-1; D gene uncertain. V shed 0 bases and J shed 6 bases, with 9 bases lying between them. The CDR3 is 13 amino acids. CDR1 is DFQATT, CDR2 SNEGSKA, per germline (reference sequence).

The rearrangement uses TRBV20-1 and TRBJ2-2, with a tentative D call TRBD1 (6 bases). Trimming left V 3 bases short and J 5 bases short, with 13 bases between. This CDR3 contains 14 residues. The germline gives CDR1 DFQATT, CDR2 SNEGSKA (reference sequence). The CDR3: CSARLRGPTGELFF. CDR3 bases: TGCAGTGCTAGGCTCAGGGGACCTACCGGGGAGCTGTTTTTT.

This clonotype has more than one count but fewer than ten. CDR3 region: CASSPGGGGYEQYF. Written as DNA, the CDR3 is TGTGCCAGCTCACCAGGGGGAGGAGGCTACGAGCAGTACTTC. The chain joins TRBV18 to TRBJ2-7; D perhaps matches TRBD2 (6 bases). Trimming took 2 bases from V and 3 from J, leaving 11 bases between them. CDR3 length equals 14 residues. Germline V lookup: CDR1 KGHSH, CDR2 LQKENI.

The chain joins TRBV20-1 to TRBJ2-2; D unclear. Germline lookup yields CDR1 DFQATT and CDR2 SNEGSKA (reference sequence). The V end lost 3 bases, the J end lost 6 bases, and 17 bases lay between the germline ends. The CDR3 consists of 15 residues. CDR3 sequence (DNA): TGCAGTGCTAGTGGGGTAGTGGGTTTGGCCGGGGAGCTGTTTTTT. Translation: CSASGVVGLAGELFF.

This clonotype was counted a few times. The rearrangement links TRBV2 to TRBJ1-2, with TRBD1 matching over 8 bases. The V gene's germline CDR1 is SNHLY and CDR2 FYNNEI. V shed 6 bases, J shed 4 bases, and the junction held 4 bases outside the gene matches. This CDR3 has 13 amino acids. The CDR3 DNA is TGTGCCAGCAGCGGACAGGGAAGCTATGGCTACACCTTC. Translated: CASSGQGSYGYTF.

This clonotype was recorded a few times. This chain uses TRBV7-2 with TRBJ2-5, with unresolved D. Deletions cut 2 bases from V and 2 bases from J, with 6 bases between. The germline CDR1 and CDR2 sequences are SGHTA and FQGNSA. CDR3 length equals 13 residues. The CDR3 region is CASSLLRQETQYF. In nucleotides, the CDR3 is TGTGCCAGCAGCTTACTCCGTCAAGAGACCCAGTACTTC.

The chain joins TRBV5-1 to TRBJ2-7; 7 positions match TRBD1. Germline V CDR1 and CDR2: SGHRS, YFSETQ. J was trimmed by 6 bases and V by 3 bases; bases with no gene match: 3. This CDR3 contains 12 residues. CDR3 loop: CASSSDRSEQYF. For the CDR3, the DNA is TGCGCCAGCAGCTCGGACAGGAGCGAGCAGTACTTC.

The chain couples TRBV24-1 to TRBJ2-3; 8 bases match TRBD2. Trimming cost V 8 bases and J 2 bases; bases outside gene matches: 5. Germline assignment: CDR1 KGHDR and CDR2 SFDVKD. The CDR3 runs to 14 residues. CDR3 sequence (DNA): TGTGCCACCAAGGGAGCGGGGGTCACAGATACGCAGTATTTT. Its translation is CATKGAGVTDTQYF.

This clonotype was counted between two and nine times. The gene calls are TRBV7-2 and TRBJ2-5; 13 positions match TRBD2. J gave up 7 bases and V 5 bases, and 10 bases lay outside the gene matches. CDR1 and CDR2 from the germline V gene are SGHTA and FQGNSA. CDR3 size: 16 residues. The CDR3 is CASSPGTSGVHRTQYF. CDR3 DNA sequence: TGTGCCAGCAGCCCTGGGACTAGCGGGGTTCATCGGACCCAGTACTTC. The full variable domain, with the rest looked up from reference TRBV7-2 and TRBJ2-5, is GAGVSQSPSNKVTEKGKDVELRCDPISGHTALYWYRQSLGQGLEFLIYFQGNSAPDKSGLPSDRFSAERTGGSVSTLTIQRTQQEDSAVYLCASSPGTSGVHRTQYFGPGTRLLVL.

CDR3 sequence reads: CASSLATGQRGRVGADTQYF. CDR3 bases: TGCGCCAGCAGCTTGGCAACAGGGCAGCGCGGGAGAGTGGGTGCGGATACGCAGTATTTT. The genes are TRBV5-1 and TRBJ2-3; tentative D call: TRBD2 (7 bases). The CDR3 is made up of 20 amino acids. V gave up 0 bases and J gave up 6 bases, with 29 bases separating them. Germline values: CDR1 SGHRS, CDR2 YFSETQ.

The genes are TRBV20-1 and TRBJ2-5, with D maybe TRBD1 (5 bases). CDR1 and CDR2 from the germline V gene are DFQATT and SNEGSKA (reference sequence). The CDR3 is made up of 15 amino acids. The V end was cut by 2 bases, the J end by 5 bases, with 18 bases between. The CDR3 spells CSARQGSLNRETQYF. In nucleotides, the CDR3 is TGCAGTGCTAGACAGGGATCCTTGAATCGGGAGACCCAGTACTTC.

There are a few counts of this clonotype. The chain couples TRBV27 to TRBJ1-2, with unresolved D. The length of the CDR3 is 15 residues. The V end was cut by 2 bases, the J end by 6 bases, with 16 bases between. Germline V gene data show CDR1 as MNHEY and CDR2 as SMNVEV (reference sequence). CDR3 in amino acids: CASSLRPPWKNGYTF. CDR3 DNA: TGTGCCAGCAGTTTACGACCACCTTGGAAAAATGGCTACACCTTC.

Only a few counts were recorded for this clonotype. The V gene is TRBV7-8, the J gene TRBJ2-5; 7 bases fit TRBD2. The CDR3 is 16 residues long. V gave up 1 base and J gave up 0 bases; unmatched junction bases: 5. Germline lookup yields CDR1 SGHVS and CDR2 FQNEAQ. In DNA, the CDR3 is TGTGCCAGCAGCTTAGGTCTAGCGGACTACCAAGAGACCCAGTACTTC. It specifies CASSLGLADYQETQYF.

V usage is TRBV5-6 and J usage is TRBJ2-3; 11 bases fit TRBD2. This CDR3 contains 16 residues. Per germline, CDR1 SGHDT and CDR2 YYEEEE. Germline trimming cut 0 bases from V and 11 bases from J; bases unmatched to any gene: 11. The CDR3 loop reads CASSLGSLLAGVGQYF. Here the CDR3 DNA reads TGTGCCAGCAGCTTGGGAAGCTTACTAGCGGGGGTGGGGCAGTATTTT.

The gene calls are TRBV20-1 and TRBJ1-3, with D perhaps TRBD1 (6 bases). The V end was cut by 3 bases, the J end by 3 bases, with 9 bases between. The CDR3 totals 13 residues. CDR1 and CDR2 from the germline V gene are DFQATT and SNEGSKA (reference sequence). The CDR3 sequence: CSASSGDGNTIYF. CDR3 sequence (DNA): TGCAGTGCTAGTTCAGGGGATGGAAACACCATATATTTT.

CDR3 amino acids: CASRPRGDTQYF. CDR3 nucleotide sequence: TGTGCCAGCAGACCAAGGGGGGATACGCAGTATTTT. The chain links TRBV12-3 or TRBV12-4 to TRBJ2-3, with D tentatively TRBD1 (6 bases). The CDR3 runs to 12 residues. V was pared by 6 bases and J by 6 bases, with 10 bases between.